These 28 T cell receptor beta chains were all obtained from the same sample, sequenced in a study of technical replicates of blood from a few donors. Repertoires were generated with immunoSEQ multiplex PCR, while TCRdb's copy carries only in-frame clones and drops some. Of roughly 72,000 clones detected, 95% to 97% appear once; the ten largest clones hold approximately 0.32%. Sequenced sample: T cells isolated from PBMCs. All receptors derive from a human donor in good health.

This clone was counted once. The V call is TRBV2, the J call TRBJ2-7, with a weak D call TRBD2 (5 bases). V was pared by 7 bases and J by 1 base, with 11 bases between. This CDR3 has 13 residues. Germline V CDR1 and CDR2: SNHLY, FYNNEI. This CDR3 is CASNGGVSYEQYF. For the CDR3, the DNA is TGTGCCAGCAACGGAGGAGTATCCTACGAGCAGTACTTC.

The chain is built from TRBV2 and TRBJ2-2, with D possibly matching TRBD2 (6 bases). The germline gives CDR1 SNHLY, CDR2 FYNNEI. CDR3 length equals 14 residues. The V gene lost 6 bases and the J gene lost 4 bases, with 12 bases spanning the gap. The CDR3 is CASSAWRGTGELFF. The CDR3 DNA is TGTGCCAGCAGCGCCTGGCGGGGCACCGGGGAGCTGTTTTTT.

The chain combines TRBV11-2 with TRBJ2-1; D uncertain. V was pared by 0 bases and J by 0 bases, with 6 bases between. CDR3 length: 15 residues. Germline loops: CDR1 SGHAT, CDR2 FQNNGV. The chain's CDR3 is CASSLEFSSYNEQFF. In nucleotides, the CDR3 is TGTGCCAGCAGCTTAGAGTTCAGCTCCTACAATGAGCAGTTCTTC. The entire variable domain, with the rest obtained from reference TRBV11-2 and TRBJ2-1, is as follows: EAGVAQSPRYKIIEKRQSVAFWCNPISGHATLYWYQQILGQGPKLLIQFQNNGVVDDSQLPKDRFSAERLKGVDSTLKIQPAKLEDSAVYLCASSLEFSSYNEQFFGPGTRLTVL.

This rearrangement joins TRBV7-2 to TRBJ2-7, with a possible D match to TRBD2 (6 bases). Trimming cost V 8 bases and J 4 bases, with 21 bases left between them. The length of the CDR3 is 15 residues. Germline values: CDR1 SGHTA, CDR2 FQGNSA. The CDR3 DNA reads as TGTGCCAGCGCAAGACGGGACTCCGTTTTTTACGAGCAGTACTTC. Translating it yields CASARRDSVFYEQYF.

DNA for the CDR3: TGCGCCAGCAGCCAAGATCCACCGGGACAGCCTAATGAAAAACTGTTTTTT. As protein: CASSQDPPGQPNEKLFF. V and J are TRBV4-1 and TRBJ1-4, with 7 bases lining up with TRBD1. This CDR3 region has 17 residues. CDR1 and CDR2 (germline): MGHRA, YSYEKL. V shed 0 bases, J shed 3 bases, and the junction held 7 bases outside the gene matches.

The chain uses TRBV6-4 and TRBJ1-5, with 9 nucleotides matching TRBD1. Germline V lookup: CDR1 MRHNA, CDR2 SNTAGT. There are 16 residues in the CDR3. V dropped 8 bases and J dropped 2; count of bases not matched to a gene: 10. CDR3: CASPFGDREGNQPQHF. CDR3 in DNA: TGTGCCAGCCCCTTCGGGGACAGGGAAGGCAATCAGCCCCAGCATTTT.

This clone was seen a few times. The CDR3 protein is CAWSYRGKNGNTEAFF. CDR3 nucleotides: TGTGCCTGGAGTTACAGGGGGAAAAATGGGAACACTGAAGCTTTCTTT. The chain employs TRBV30 and TRBJ1-1; 8 nucleotides agree with TRBD1. Germline-derived CDR1 and CDR2 are GTSNPN and SVGIG (reference sequence). Trimming at V came to 2 bases and at J to 1 base, leaving 9 bases not matched to a gene. The CDR3 runs to 16 residues.

This rearrangement joins TRBV4-2 to TRBJ1-5, with D tentatively TRBD1 (5 bases). The germline V and J ends were trimmed by 0 bases and 6 bases, with 15 bases remaining between them. The germline CDR1 and CDR2 sequences are LGHNA and YNFKEQ. There are 16 residues in the CDR3. CDR3 residues: CASSQEAGTWGQPQHF. CDR3 sequence (DNA): TGTGCCAGCAGCCAAGAAGCAGGGACTTGGGGTCAGCCCCAGCATTTT.

The V call is TRBV27, the J call TRBJ2-3; possible D gene TRBD1, 6 bases. This CDR3 contains 17 residues. Germline V gene data show CDR1 as MNHEY and CDR2 as SMNVEV (reference sequence). V gave up 3 bases and J gave up 1 base, with 17 bases separating them. CDR3 in amino acids: CASSFTYRVSGTDTQYF. CDR3 DNA sequence: TGTGCCAGCAGTTTTACATACAGGGTATCGGGCACAGATACGCAGTATTTT.

The rearrangement joins TRBV7-9 to TRBJ1-3, with D tentatively TRBD1 (6 bases). The CDR3 runs 15 residues. The germline V and J ends were trimmed by 3 bases and 1 base, with 10 bases remaining between them. CDR1 SEHNR and CDR2 FQNEAQ come from the germline V gene (reference sequence). The CDR3 sequence is CASSFGQTSGNTIYF. In DNA, the CDR3 is TGTGCCAGCAGCTTTGGACAGACGTCTGGAAACACCATATATTTT.

V gene TRBV5-4 combines with J gene TRBJ2-1; 11 positions match TRBD2. The germline gives CDR1 SGHNT, CDR2 YYREEE (reference sequence). The CDR3 runs to 15 residues. The junction had 3 bases not matched to a gene; V was cut back by 4 bases and J by 3 bases. The CDR3 nucleotides read TGTGCCAGCAGCACCGGGACTAGCGGCTACAATGAGCAGTTCTTC. Protein: CASSTGTSGYNEQFF.

This rearrangement joins TRBV11-3 to TRBJ2-2; 11 bases fit TRBD1. CDR1 is SGHNT and CDR2 is YENEEA in the germline V gene. V lost 3 bases, J lost 5 bases, and 8 bases stayed unmatched. This CDR3 is 17 amino acids long. The CDR3 protein is CASSFSEGQGGTGELFF. In DNA form, the CDR3 reads TGTGCCAGCAGCTTTTCTGAGGGACAGGGGGGAACCGGGGAGCTGTTTTTT.

The chain has TRBV11-2 and TRBJ2-7; 9 bases are a match to TRBD1. The CDR3 length is 13 residues. With V trimmed by 7 bases and J by 6 bases, 7 bases remained unmatched. Germline V gene lookup returns CDR1 SGHAT and CDR2 FQNNGV. The CDR3: CASKGQGLVEQYF. The CDR3 DNA is TGTGCCAGCAAGGGACAGGGATTAGTCGAGCAGTACTTC.

J is TRBJ2-7 and V is TRBV28; TRBD1 matches at 9 bases. The CDR3 spans 16 residues. Germline CDR1 reads MDHEN; CDR2 reads SYDVKM. The ends lost 6 bases at V and 3 bases at J; junction bases unmatched: 12. The CDR3 sequence is CASSSPGQGVGYEQYF. CDR3 nucleotides: TGTGCCAGCAGCTCTCCGGGACAGGGAGTTGGCTACGAGCAGTACTTC.

This clone has only one observation. The chain links TRBV9 to TRBJ2-7; 7 bases fit TRBD2. There are 14 residues in the CDR3. After removal of 5 bases from V and 0 bases from J, the junction contained 5 bases not matched to a gene. Germline loops: CDR1 SGDLS, CDR2 YYNGEE. The CDR3 nucleotides read TGTGCCAGCAGTGAAGGCGGGAGCTCCTACGAGCAGTACTTC. Translation: CASSEGGSSYEQYF.

This clone was recorded only once. CDR3 protein: CASRDYPNYEQYF. The CDR3 bases are TGTGCCAGCCGGGACTACCCCAACTACGAGCAGTACTTC. J is TRBJ2-7 and V is TRBV7-2; 7 nucleotides align to TRBD2. The CDR3 covers 13 residues. The V and J ends lost 8 bases and 3 bases, in that order; junction bases with no gene match: 7. Germline CDR1 and CDR2: SGHTA and FQGNSA.

J is TRBJ2-7 and V is TRBV5-8; TRBD1 aligns across 7 bases. This CDR3 region has 13 residues. J gave up 4 bases and V 3 bases, and 4 bases lay outside the gene matches. The germline V gene encodes CDR1 SGHTS and CDR2 YDEGEE. DNA for the CDR3: TGTGCCAGCAGCTCTACAGGGGAATACGAGCAGTACTTC. Protein sequence: CASSSTGEYEQYF.

This clone has only one observation. The chain uses TRBV15 and TRBJ1-1; tentatively, D is TRBD1 (6 bases). CDR3 size: 15 residues. The V gene's germline CDR1 is LNHNV and CDR2 YYDKDF (reference sequence). Trimming pared 4 bases from V and 3 bases from J, leaving 15 bases between. The CDR3 bases are TGTGCCACCAGCACGCCTCGGGGGGCGGACACTGAAGCTTTCTTT. It specifies CATSTPRGADTEAFF.

The V gene is TRBV16, the J gene TRBJ2-1; 9 positions match TRBD1. CDR3 length equals 20 residues. With 6 bases clipped from V and 6 bases from J, the junction kept 24 bases outside the gene matches. CDR1 KGHSY and CDR2 FQNENV come from the germline V gene. CDR3 amino acids: CASSLTGTGFLGGSANEQFF. The CDR3 DNA follows: TGTGCCAGCAGTCTAACCGGGACAGGGTTTCTGGGAGGTAGTGCCAATGAGCAGTTCTTC.

CDR3 bases: TGCGCCAGCAGCCGGGAGTCCTCCTCCTACAATGAGCAGTTCTTC. Encoded protein: CASSRESSSYNEQFF. The V and J genes are TRBV4-1 and TRBJ2-1, with D maybe TRBD2 (5 bases). The CDR3 contains 15 residues. The ends were cut back, 4 bases at V and 0 bases at J, with 10 bases in the middle. Per the germline V gene, CDR1 is MGHRA and CDR2 is YSYEKL.

This sequence joins TRBV9 and TRBJ2-1, with D uncertain. This CDR3 spans 13 amino acids. Per the germline V gene, CDR1 is SGDLS and CDR2 is YYNGEE. The V end lost 3 bases, the J end lost 6 bases, and 10 bases lay between the germline ends. The DNA for the CDR3 is TGTGCCAGCAGCGCCCCTAATTCCAATGAGCAGTTCTTC. It is translated as CASSAPNSNEQFF.

The chain combines TRBV28 with TRBJ1-2, with D possibly being TRBD1 (5 bases). Germline V lookup: CDR1 MDHEN, CDR2 SYDVKM. There are 13 residues in the CDR3. V was clipped by 10 bases and J by 3 bases, with 15 bases between them. CDR3 nucleotide sequence: TGTGCCACCTGGGGCCGGGCGTACTATGGCTACACCTTC. Encoded protein: CATWGRAYYGYTF.

The gene calls are TRBV29-1 and TRBJ1-3; D possibly corresponds to TRBD1 (6 bases). Looked up from germline, CDR1 is SQVTM and CDR2 is ANQGSEA. The CDR3 runs to 14 residues. Trimming pared 2 bases from V and 4 bases from J, leaving 12 bases between. The CDR3 spells CSVEQTGPGNTIYF. For the CDR3, the DNA is TGCAGCGTTGAACAGACAGGCCCGGGAAACACCATATATTTT.

In DNA form, the CDR3 reads TGTGCCAGCAGTATTCCAGGGGGCACCGGGGAGCTGTTTTTT. It codes for CASSIPGGTGELFF. This rearrangement joins TRBV6-5 to TRBJ2-2, with 7 bases lining up with TRBD1. The CDR3 contains 14 residues. CDR1 and CDR2 (germline): MNHEY, SVGAGI. Germline trimming cut 5 bases from V and 4 bases from J; bases unmatched to any gene: 4.

The rearrangement links TRBV28 to TRBJ1-1, with no clear D. The V and J ends lost 5 bases and 1 base respectively, with 17 bases between them. CDR1 is MDHEN and CDR2 is SYDVKM in the germline V gene. The CDR3 length is 16 residues. CDR3 DNA: TGTGCCAGCAGTACCCCTAAGGAGGGAAAGAACACTGAAGCTTTCTTT. This encodes CASSTPKEGKNTEAFF.

This sequence joins TRBV5-5 and TRBJ2-7; a weak D match, TRBD2 (6 bases). The V end lost 4 bases, the J end lost 6 bases, and 14 bases lay between the germline ends. The CDR3 contains 13 residues. The germline V gene encodes CDR1 SGHKS and CDR2 YYEKEE (reference sequence). The CDR3 DNA follows: TGTGCCAGCAGCGCTGGACTATTGCTCGAGCAGTACTTC. Its protein is CASSAGLLLEQYF.

The chain employs TRBV18 and TRBJ2-7; 9 bases agree with TRBD1. The ends lost 3 bases at V and 0 bases at J; junction bases unmatched: 3. The length of the CDR3 is 15 residues. From germline, CDR1 is KGHSH and CDR2 LQKENI. For the CDR3, the DNA is TGTGCCAGCTCACCCCCGGGACAGGGCTCCTACGAGCAGTACTTC. Translation gives CASSPPGQGSYEQYF.

The rearrangement links TRBV5-1 to TRBJ1-5, with 8 bases fitting TRBD1. Germline V gene data show CDR1 as SGHRS and CDR2 as YFSETQ. The CDR3 is 15 amino acids. The V segment lost 0 bases and the J segment 6 bases; nucleotides outside the gene matches: 5. The CDR3 spells CASSLAATGVQPQHF. The CDR3 coding sequence is TGCGCCAGCAGCTTGGCTGCGACAGGGGTTCAGCCCCAGCATTTT.